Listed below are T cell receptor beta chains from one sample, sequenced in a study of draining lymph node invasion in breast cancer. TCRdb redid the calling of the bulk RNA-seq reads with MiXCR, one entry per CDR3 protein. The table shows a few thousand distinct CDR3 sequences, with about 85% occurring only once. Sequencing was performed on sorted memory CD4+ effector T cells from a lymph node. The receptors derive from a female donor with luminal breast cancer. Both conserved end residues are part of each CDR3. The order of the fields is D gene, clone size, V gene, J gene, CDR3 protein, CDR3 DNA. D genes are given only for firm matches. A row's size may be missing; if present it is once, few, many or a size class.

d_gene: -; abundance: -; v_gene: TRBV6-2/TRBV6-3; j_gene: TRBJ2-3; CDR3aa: CASWGAGAGDTQYF; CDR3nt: TGTGCCAGTTGGGGTGCGGGGGCGGGAGATACGCAGTATTTT
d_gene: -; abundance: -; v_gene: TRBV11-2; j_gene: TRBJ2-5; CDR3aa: CASSKYQETQYF; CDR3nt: TGTGCCAGCAGCAAGTACCAAGAGACCCAGTACTTC
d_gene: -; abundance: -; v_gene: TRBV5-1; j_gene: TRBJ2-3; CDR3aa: CASSPGTGPSTDTQYF; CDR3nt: TGCGCCAGCAGCCCAGGTACGGGGCCCTCCACAGATACGCAGTATTTT
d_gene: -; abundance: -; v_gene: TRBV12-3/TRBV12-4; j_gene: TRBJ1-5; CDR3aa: CASSLSSQGKNQPQHF; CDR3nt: TGTGCCAGTAGTTTAAGCTCCCAGGGGAAGAATCAGCCCCAGCATTTT
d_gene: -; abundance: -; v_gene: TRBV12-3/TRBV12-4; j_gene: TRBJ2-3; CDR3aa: CASNPGQPTDTQYF; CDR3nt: TGTGCCAGCAACCCCGGACAGCCCACAGATACGCAGTATTTT
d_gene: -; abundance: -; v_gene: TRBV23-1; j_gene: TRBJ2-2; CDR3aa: CASSQIEGQNRPGELFF; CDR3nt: TGCGCCAGCAGTCAAATTGAGGGACAAAACCGACCCGGGGAGCTGTTTTTT
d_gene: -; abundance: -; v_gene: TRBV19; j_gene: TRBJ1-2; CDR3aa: CASSINRFMYGYTF; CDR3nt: TGTGCCAGTAGTATTAACCGCTTTATGTATGGCTACACCTTC
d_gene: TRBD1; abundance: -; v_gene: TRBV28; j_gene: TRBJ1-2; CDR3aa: CASTLDRGDYGYTF; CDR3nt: TGTGCCAGCACCCTAGACAGGGGGGACTATGGCTACACCTTC
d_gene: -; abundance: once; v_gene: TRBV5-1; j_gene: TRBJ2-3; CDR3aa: CASSWGAQGVADTQYF; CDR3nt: TGCGCCAGCAGCTGGGGCGCACAGGGAGTGGCAGATACGCAGTATTTT
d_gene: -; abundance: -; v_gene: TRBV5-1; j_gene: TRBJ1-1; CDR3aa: CASSSTDSYTEAFF; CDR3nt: TGCGCCAGCAGCTCCACAGACAGTTACACTGAAGCTTTCTTT
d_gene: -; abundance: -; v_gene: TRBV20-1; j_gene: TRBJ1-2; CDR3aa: CSASGQPHPNYGYTF; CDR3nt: TGCAGTGCTAGCGGACAGCCACACCCTAACTATGGCTACACCTTC
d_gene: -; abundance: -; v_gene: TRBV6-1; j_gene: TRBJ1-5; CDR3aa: CASSEAMSNQPQHF; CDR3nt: TGTGCCAGCAGTGAAGCGATGAGCAATCAGCCCCAGCATTTT
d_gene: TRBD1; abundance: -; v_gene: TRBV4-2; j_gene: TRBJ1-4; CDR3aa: CASNQGTGSEKLFF; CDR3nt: TGTGCCAGCAACCAAGGGACAGGATCGGAAAAACTGTTTTTT
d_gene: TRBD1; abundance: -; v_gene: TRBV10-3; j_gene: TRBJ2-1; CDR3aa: CAISETTGGGEQFF; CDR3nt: TGTGCCATCAGTGAGACTACAGGGGGCGGTGAGCAGTTCTTC
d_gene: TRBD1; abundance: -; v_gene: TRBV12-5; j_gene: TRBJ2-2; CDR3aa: CASGLVPVVGQGDTGELFF; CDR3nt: TGTGCTAGTGGTTTGGTACCTGTAGTGGGACAGGGAGACACCGGGGAGCTGTTTTTT
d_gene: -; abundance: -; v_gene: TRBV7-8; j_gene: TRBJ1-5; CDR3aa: CASSKDGGSNQPQHF; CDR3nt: TGTGCCAGCAGCAAAGATGGGGGCTCCAATCAGCCCCAGCATTTT
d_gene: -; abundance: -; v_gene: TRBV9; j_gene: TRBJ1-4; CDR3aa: CASSVGDSAGGEKLFF; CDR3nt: TGTGCCAGCAGCGTAGGAGACTCGGCAGGCGGTGAAAAACTGTTTTTT
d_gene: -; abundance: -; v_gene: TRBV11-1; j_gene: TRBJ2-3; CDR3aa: CASSALGRGRSDTQYF; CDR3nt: TGTGCCAGCAGCGCCCTGGGCAGGGGTCGTTCAGATACGCAGTATTTT
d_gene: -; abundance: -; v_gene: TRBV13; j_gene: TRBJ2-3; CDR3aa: CASSSYRNTQYF; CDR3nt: TGTGCCAGCAGCTCGTACAGGAATACGCAGTATTTT
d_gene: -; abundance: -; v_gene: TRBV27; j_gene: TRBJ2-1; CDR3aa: CASSLEYGEQFF; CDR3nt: TGTGCCAGCAGTTTAGAGTACGGTGAGCAGTTCTTC
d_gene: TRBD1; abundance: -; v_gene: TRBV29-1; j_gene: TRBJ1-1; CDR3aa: CSVGTGGRVNTEAFF; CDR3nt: TGCAGCGTGGGGACAGGGGGAAGAGTGAACACTGAAGCTTTCTTT
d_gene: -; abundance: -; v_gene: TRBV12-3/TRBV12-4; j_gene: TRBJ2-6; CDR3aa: CASSHTGSGANVLTF; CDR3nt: TGTGCCAGCAGTCATACAGGATCTGGGGCCAACGTCCTGACTTTC
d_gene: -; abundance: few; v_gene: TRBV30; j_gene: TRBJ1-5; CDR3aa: CAWSKRERQPQHF; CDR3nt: TGTGCCTGGAGTAAAAGGGAGCGGCAGCCCCAGCATTTT
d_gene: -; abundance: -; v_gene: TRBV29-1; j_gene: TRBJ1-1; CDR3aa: CSVWHRALGAFF; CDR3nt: TGCAGCGTTTGGCACAGAGCCTTGGGAGCTTTCTTT
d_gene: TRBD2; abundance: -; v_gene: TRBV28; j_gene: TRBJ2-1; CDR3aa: CASTRTSGGAWNEQFF; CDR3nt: TGTGCCAGCACCCGGACTAGCGGGGGGGCGTGGAATGAGCAGTTCTTC
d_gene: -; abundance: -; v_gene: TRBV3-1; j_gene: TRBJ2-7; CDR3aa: CASSQDGAGASYEQYF; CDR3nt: TGTGCCAGCAGCCAAGATGGGGCGGGGGCCTCCTACGAGCAGTACTTC
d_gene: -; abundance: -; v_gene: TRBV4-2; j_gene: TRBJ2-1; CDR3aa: CASSPGGQQTRNEQFF; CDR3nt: TGTGCCAGCAGCCCCGGGGGGCAGCAGACTCGGAATGAGCAGTTCTTC
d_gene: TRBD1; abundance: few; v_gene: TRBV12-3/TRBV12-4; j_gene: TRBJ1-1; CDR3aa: CASSTTDRGEAFF; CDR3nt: TGTGCCAGCAGTACCACCGACAGGGGTGAAGCTTTCTTT
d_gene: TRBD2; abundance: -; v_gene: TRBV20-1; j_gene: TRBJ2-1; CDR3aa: CSASFTGGAHEQFF; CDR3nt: TGCAGTGCTAGTTTTACCGGGGGGGCCCATGAGCAGTTCTTC